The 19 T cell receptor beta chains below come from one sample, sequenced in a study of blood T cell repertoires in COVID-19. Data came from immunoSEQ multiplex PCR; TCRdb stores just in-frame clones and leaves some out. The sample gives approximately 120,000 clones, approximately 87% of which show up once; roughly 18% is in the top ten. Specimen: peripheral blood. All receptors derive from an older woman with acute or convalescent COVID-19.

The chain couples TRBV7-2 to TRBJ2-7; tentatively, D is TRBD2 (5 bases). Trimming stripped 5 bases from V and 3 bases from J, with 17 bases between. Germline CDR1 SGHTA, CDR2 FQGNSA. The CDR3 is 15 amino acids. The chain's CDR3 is CASSTQLAMGYEQYF. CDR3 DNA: TGTGCCAGCAGCACTCAGCTAGCAATGGGCTACGAGCAGTACTTC.

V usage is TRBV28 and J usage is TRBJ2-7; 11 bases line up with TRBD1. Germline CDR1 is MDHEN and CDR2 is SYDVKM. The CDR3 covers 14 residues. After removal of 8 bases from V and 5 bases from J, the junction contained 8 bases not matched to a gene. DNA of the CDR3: TGTGCCAGCCACCGGGACAGGGGGGTCCACGAGCAGTACTTC. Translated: CASHRDRGVHEQYF.

CDR3 protein: CASSWAGGGYTF. CDR3 DNA sequence: TGTGCCAGTAGTTGGGCAGGGGGTGGCTACACCTTC. The V and J genes are TRBV19 and TRBJ1-2; TRBD1 agrees at 7 bases. CDR1 and CDR2 (germline): LNHDA, SQIVND (reference sequence). With V trimmed by 5 bases and J by 7 bases, 4 bases remained unmatched. This CDR3 has 12 residues.

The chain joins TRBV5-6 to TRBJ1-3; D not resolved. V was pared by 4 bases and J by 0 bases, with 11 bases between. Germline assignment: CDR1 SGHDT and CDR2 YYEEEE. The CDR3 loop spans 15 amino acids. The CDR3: CASSPSTLSGNTIYF. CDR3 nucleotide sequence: TGTGCCAGCAGCCCCTCCACTCTCTCTGGAAACACCATATATTTT.

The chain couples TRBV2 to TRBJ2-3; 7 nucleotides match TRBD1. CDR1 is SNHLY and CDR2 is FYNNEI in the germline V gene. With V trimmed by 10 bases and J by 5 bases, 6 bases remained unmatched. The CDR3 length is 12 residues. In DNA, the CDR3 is TGTGCCACCGGACAGGAGGTAGATACGCAGTATTTT. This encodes CATGQEVDTQYF.

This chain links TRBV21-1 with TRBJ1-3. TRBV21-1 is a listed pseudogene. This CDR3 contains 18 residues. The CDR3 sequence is CASSTGDANLDSGNTIYF. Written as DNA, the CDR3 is TGTGCCAGCAGCACCGGTGATGCCAACCTCGACTCTGGAAACACCATATATTTT.

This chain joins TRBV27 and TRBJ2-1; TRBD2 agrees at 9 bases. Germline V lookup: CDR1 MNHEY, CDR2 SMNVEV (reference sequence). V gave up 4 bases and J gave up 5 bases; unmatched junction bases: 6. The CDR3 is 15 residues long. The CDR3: CASSSRTSVHNEQFF. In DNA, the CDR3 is TGTGCCAGCAGTTCTCGGACTAGCGTCCACAATGAGCAGTTCTTC.

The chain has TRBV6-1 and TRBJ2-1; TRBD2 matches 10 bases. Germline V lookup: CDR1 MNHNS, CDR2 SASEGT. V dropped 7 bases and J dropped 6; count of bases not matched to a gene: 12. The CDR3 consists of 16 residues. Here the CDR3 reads CASIDSSGRALNEQFF. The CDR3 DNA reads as TGTGCCAGCATTGATTCAAGCGGGAGGGCCCTCAATGAGCAGTTCTTC.

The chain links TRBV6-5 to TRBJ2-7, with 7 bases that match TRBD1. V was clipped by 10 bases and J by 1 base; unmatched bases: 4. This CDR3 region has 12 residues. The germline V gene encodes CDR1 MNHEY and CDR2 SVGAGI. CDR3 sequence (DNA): TGTGCCATCGGACAGGTATCCTACGAGCAGTACTTC. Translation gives CAIGQVSYEQYF.

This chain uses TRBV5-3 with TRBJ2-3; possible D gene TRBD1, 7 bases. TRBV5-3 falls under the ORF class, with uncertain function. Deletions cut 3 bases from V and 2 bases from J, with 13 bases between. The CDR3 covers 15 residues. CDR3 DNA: TGTGCCAGAAGCTGGGGGGACAGACCCACAGATACGCAGTATTTT. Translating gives CARSWGDRPTDTQYF.

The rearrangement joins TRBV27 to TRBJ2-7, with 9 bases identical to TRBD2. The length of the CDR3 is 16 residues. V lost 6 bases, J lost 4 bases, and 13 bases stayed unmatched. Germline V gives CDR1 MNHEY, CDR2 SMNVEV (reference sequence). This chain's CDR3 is CASRDAGGTAKYEQYF. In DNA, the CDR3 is TGTGCCAGCAGGGATGCGGGGGGGACAGCGAAATACGAGCAGTACTTC.

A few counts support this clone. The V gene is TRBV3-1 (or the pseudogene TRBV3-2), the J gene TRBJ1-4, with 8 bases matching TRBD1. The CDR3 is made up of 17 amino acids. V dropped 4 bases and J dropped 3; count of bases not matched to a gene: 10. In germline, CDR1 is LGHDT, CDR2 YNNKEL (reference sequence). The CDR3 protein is CASSRRKTGGANEKLFF. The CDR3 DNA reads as TGTGCCAGCAGCCGCCGCAAAACAGGGGGTGCTAATGAAAAACTGTTTTTT.

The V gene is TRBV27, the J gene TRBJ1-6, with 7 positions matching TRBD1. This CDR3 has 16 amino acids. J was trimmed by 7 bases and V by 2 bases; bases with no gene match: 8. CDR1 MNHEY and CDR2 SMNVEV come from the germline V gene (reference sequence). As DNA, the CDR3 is TGTGCCAGCAGTTTACTGACAGGGCAAGACAATTCACCCCTCCACTTT. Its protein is CASSLLTGQDNSPLHF.

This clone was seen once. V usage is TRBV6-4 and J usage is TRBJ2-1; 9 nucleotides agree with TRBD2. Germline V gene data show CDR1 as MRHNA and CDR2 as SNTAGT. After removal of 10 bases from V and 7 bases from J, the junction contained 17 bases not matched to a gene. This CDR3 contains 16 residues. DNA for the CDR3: TGTGCCAACCAGCCCCGGGGCGGGAGGGTCCTAAATGAGCAGTTCTTC. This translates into CANQPRGGRVLNEQFF.

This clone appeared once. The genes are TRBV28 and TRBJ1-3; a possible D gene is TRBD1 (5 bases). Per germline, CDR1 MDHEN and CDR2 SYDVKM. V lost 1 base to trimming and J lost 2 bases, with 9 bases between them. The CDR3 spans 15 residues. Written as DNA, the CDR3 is TGTGCCAGCAGTTTATCGACAGTTGCTGGAAACACCATATATTTT. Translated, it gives CASSLSTVAGNTIYF.

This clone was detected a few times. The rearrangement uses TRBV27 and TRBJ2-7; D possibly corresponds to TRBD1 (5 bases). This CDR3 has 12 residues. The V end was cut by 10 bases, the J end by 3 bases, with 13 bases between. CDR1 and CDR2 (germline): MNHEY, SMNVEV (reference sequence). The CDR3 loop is CATTDSRYEQYF. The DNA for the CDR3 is TGTGCCACCACAGACAGCCGCTACGAGCAGTACTTC.

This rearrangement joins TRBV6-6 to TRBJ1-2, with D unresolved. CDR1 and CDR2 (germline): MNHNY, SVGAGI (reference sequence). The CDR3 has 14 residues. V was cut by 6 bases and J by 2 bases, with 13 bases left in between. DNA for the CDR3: TGTGCCAGCAGACTGGACGGGGAGAACTATGGCTACACCTTC. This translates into CASRLDGENYGYTF.

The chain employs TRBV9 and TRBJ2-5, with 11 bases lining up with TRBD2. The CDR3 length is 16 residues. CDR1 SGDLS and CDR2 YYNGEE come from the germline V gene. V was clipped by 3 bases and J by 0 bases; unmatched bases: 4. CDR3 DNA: TGTGCCAGCAGCGCACTAGCGGGGGCGTACCAAGAGACCCAGTACTTC. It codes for CASSALAGAYQETQYF.

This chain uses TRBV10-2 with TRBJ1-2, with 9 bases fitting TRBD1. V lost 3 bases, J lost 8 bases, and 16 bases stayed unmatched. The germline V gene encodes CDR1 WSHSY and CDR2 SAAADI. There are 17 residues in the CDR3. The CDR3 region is CASSEPSFTGGRGGYTF. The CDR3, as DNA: TGCGCCAGCAGTGAACCCTCCTTCACAGGGGGCCGAGGCGGCTACACCTTC.